This TCR beta chain was recorded in a study of T-cell reconstitution after alpha-beta-depleted transplantation in children. Overall study findings and caveats: Newly produced T cells mostly provided counts and TCRbeta diversity after one year, as hyperexpanded clones declined.

The CDR3 consists of 14 residues. Between the trimmed V and J ends, which lost 2 bases and 7 bases, there was a span of 15 bases. Germline-derived CDR1 and CDR2 are GTSNPN and SVGIG (reference sequence). This clonotype came up a few times. As yet, its antigen is unknown. Unique molecular identifiers were used in preparing the TCRbeta library. From the PCR reads, TCRdb called clonotypes with MiXCR, one entry per CDR3 protein. Of tens of thousands of distinct CDR3 sequences detected, about a tenth appear once; the ten largest clones hold about 25%. The clonotype was recovered from a male patient under 10 years old who had a stem cell transplant for chronic granulomatous disease, so the T cells may come from the graft donor. Specimen: PBMCs, mostly from graft donor cells, collected 60 days after TCRalphabeta/CD19-depleted stem cell transplant. J is TRBJ1-5 and V is TRBV30, with D possibly being TRBD1 (6 bases). CDR3 DNA: TGTGCCTGGAGTACGGGGGGCGCGGAACAGCCCCAGCATTTT. Translated: CAWSTGGAEQPQHF. Together with reference TRBV30 and TRBJ1-5, the CDR3 gives the full variable domain: SQTIHQWPATLVQPVGSPLSLECTVEGTSNPNLYWYRQAAGRGLQLLFYSVGIGQISSEVPQNLSASRPQDRQFILSSKKLLLSDSGFYLCAWSTGGAEQPQHFGDGTRLSIL.